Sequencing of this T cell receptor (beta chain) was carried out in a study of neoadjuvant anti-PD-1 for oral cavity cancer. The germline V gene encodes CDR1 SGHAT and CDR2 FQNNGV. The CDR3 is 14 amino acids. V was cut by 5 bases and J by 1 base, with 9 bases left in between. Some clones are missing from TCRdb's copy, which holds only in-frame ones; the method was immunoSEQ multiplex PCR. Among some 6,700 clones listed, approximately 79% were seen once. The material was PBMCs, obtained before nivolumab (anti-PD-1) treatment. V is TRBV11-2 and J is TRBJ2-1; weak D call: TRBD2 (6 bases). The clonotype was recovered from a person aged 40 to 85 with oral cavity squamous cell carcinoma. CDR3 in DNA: TGTGCCAGCAGCCCGGGACTTTCCTACAATGAGCAGTTCTTC. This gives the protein CASSPGLSYNEQFF.